Below, 30 T cell receptor beta chains from the same sample are listed, as sequenced in a study of blood T cells in healthy people across ages. PCR was performed a second time for about 6 to 12 cycles using a sample-barcoded 5' primer and a J-beta primer mix. Via MiXCR, TCRdb re-called the 5' RACE reads, giving one row per CDR3 protein. The repertoire includes about 1,500,000 distinct CDR3 sequences, approximately 38% of them detected once, and roughly 8.2% sits in the top ten. Sequencing was carried out using blood. These receptors were collected from a woman between 18 and 29 years old in good health.

V gene TRBV21-1 combines with J gene TRBJ2-5; the D segment call TRBD1 is taken from the table without a DNA check. TRBV21-1 is annotated as a pseudogene. CDR3 length: 17 residues. The CDR3 loop reads CASRKGGADRGQETQYF. The CDR3, as DNA: TGTGCCAGCAGGAAAGGAGGGGCGGACAGGGGTCAAGAGACCCAGTACTTC.

V usage is TRBV10-2 and J usage is TRBJ1-1; D gene ambiguous. The CDR3 spans 12 residues. Trimming left V 3 bases short and J 5 bases short, with 7 bases between. Germline V gives CDR1 WSHSY, CDR2 SAAADI. The CDR3 DNA reads as TGCGCCAGCAGTGAAGAATGGACTGAAGCTTTCTTT. It codes for CASSEEWTEAFF.

There are a few counts of this clonotype. The rearrangement links TRBV6-1 to TRBJ2-3; 7 positions agree with TRBD2. This CDR3 contains 15 residues. V shed 7 bases and J 1 base; nucleotides not matched to a gene: 8. CDR1 and CDR2 from the germline V gene are MNHNS and SASEGT. CDR3 residues: CASTWAGVGTDTQYF. CDR3 sequence (DNA): TGTGCCAGCACCTGGGCGGGGGTGGGCACAGATACGCAGTATTTT.

The chain couples TRBV5-3 to TRBJ1-1; D is uncertain. TRBV5-3 is given ORF status, its function remaining uncertain. This CDR3 spans 14 amino acids. V was pared by 1 base and J by 2 bases, with 9 bases between. The CDR3 reads CARSLRGNNTEAFF. CDR3 DNA sequence: TGTGCCAGAAGCTTGAGAGGCAATAACACTGAAGCTTTCTTT.

The chain combines TRBV20-1 with TRBJ2-7; 10 bases match TRBD1. This CDR3 is built from 14 residues. V lost 3 bases to trimming and J lost 3 bases; unmatched junction nucleotides: 5. Germline V gives CDR1 DFQATT, CDR2 SNEGSKA (reference sequence). The chain's CDR3 is CSASYDRGHYEQYF. Here the CDR3 DNA reads TGCAGTGCTAGCTACGACAGGGGGCACTACGAGCAGTACTTC.

As concerns this clonotype: The junction departs from the called germline gene at one end, perhaps through a read error. The rearrangement joins TRBV28 to TRBJ2-5; D tentatively fits TRBD1 or TRBD2 (5 bases each). From germline, CDR1 is MDHEN and CDR2 SYDVKM. The length of the CDR3 is 10 residues. The CDR3 spells CASSLGTRYF. The CDR3 coding sequence is TGTGCCAGCAGTTTGGGGACCCGGTACTTC.

This chain uses TRBV20-1 with TRBJ2-1; 9 bases map to TRBD2. The V and J ends lost 6 bases and 9 bases, in that order; junction bases with no gene match: 12. The CDR3 sequence is 14 residues long. Germline CDR1 DFQATT, CDR2 SNEGSKA (reference sequence). In DNA form, the CDR3 reads TGCAGTGCCCAAGAAGGCGGGAGGGCCATTGAGCAGTTCTTC. Protein: CSAQEGGRAIEQFF.

The sample holds a few counts of this clonotype. This chain joins TRBV7-8 and TRBJ2-5; 12 bases are shared with TRBD2. Germline lookup yields CDR1 SGHVS and CDR2 FQNEAQ. The CDR3 covers 17 residues. J lost 0 bases, V lost 6 bases, and 8 bases had no gene match. CDR3 sequence: CASRRGLAGTYQETQYF. Written as DNA, the CDR3 is TGTGCCAGCAGAAGAGGACTAGCGGGAACGTACCAAGAGACCCAGTACTTC.

This clonotype was seen more than once but under ten times. The CDR3 loop is CASSVSGAGGYTF. CDR3 DNA sequence: TGTGCCAGCAGCGTATCAGGGGCGGGCGGCTACACCTTC. This chain joins TRBV9 and TRBJ1-2, with a tentative D call TRBD1 (6 bases). Per germline, CDR1 SGDLS and CDR2 YYNGEE. This CDR3 spans 13 amino acids. V was trimmed by 1 base and J by 8 bases, leaving 12 bases between them.

The rearrangement uses TRBV27 and TRBJ2-7, with 10 bases that match TRBD1. Germline assignment: CDR1 MNHEY and CDR2 SMNVEV (reference sequence). The junction had 9 bases not matched to a gene; V was cut back by 6 bases and J by 1 base. CDR3 size: 16 residues. The CDR3 nucleotides are TGTGCCAGCAGCAGAACCGGGACAGGGGCTTCCTACGAGCAGTACTTC. This codes for CASSRTGTGASYEQYF.

The chain employs TRBV5-5 and TRBJ2-5, with TRBD2 as a possible D gene (6 bases). CDR3 length equals 13 residues. V dropped 4 bases and J dropped 13 bases, with 20 bases sitting between them. The germline CDR1 and CDR2 sequences are SGHKS and YYEKEE (reference sequence). The CDR3 is CASSLEGLDQGYF. The CDR3, as DNA: TGTGCCAGCAGCCTGGAGGGTTTGGATCAGGGGTACTTC.

This clonotype was detected only a few times. The chain recombines TRBV6-1 with TRBJ1-1, with D perhaps matching TRBD1 (6 bases). The CDR3 has 12 amino acids. Germline V lookup: CDR1 MNHNS, CDR2 SASEGT. V was clipped by 3 bases and J by 6 bases, with 8 bases between them. CDR3 amino acids: CASSDRGPEAFF. The CDR3 DNA sequence: TGTGCCAGCAGTGACAGGGGACCTGAAGCTTTCTTT.

This clonotype was picked up a small number of times. This sequence joins TRBV4-2 and TRBJ2-7; 9 nucleotides align to TRBD2. J gave up 0 bases and V 2 bases, and 8 bases lay outside the gene matches. The CDR3 has 17 residues. The germline V gene encodes CDR1 LGHNA and CDR2 YNFKEQ. The CDR3: CASSQHLAGTVSYEQYF. The DNA of the CDR3 is TGTGCCAGCAGCCAACATCTAGCGGGGACCGTCTCCTACGAGCAGTACTTC.

The V and J genes are TRBV29-1 and TRBJ2-1, with 9 nucleotides matching TRBD2. TRBJ2-7 explains the end of the DNA better; the J call may be wrong. The CDR3 spans 16 residues. Germline lookup yields CDR1 SQVTM and CDR2 ANQGSEA. The CDR3 nucleotides read TGCAGCGTCGCGCCGACTAGCGGAAGCCATTACAATGAGCAGTACTTC. It specifies CSVAPTSGSHYNEQYF.

V usage is TRBV6-5 and J usage is TRBJ2-2; 9 nucleotides align to TRBD1. V shed 2 bases and J 7 bases; nucleotides not matched to a gene: 14. Germline V gene sequence: CDR1 MNHEY, CDR2 SVGAGI. The CDR3 consists of 18 residues. DNA of the CDR3: TGTGCCAGCAGTTACCGAGATCCGGGACAGGGTCCGCTCGGGGAGCTGTTTTTT. It encodes CASSYRDPGQGPLGELFF.

This clonotype came up once. This chain joins TRBV12-3 or TRBV12-4 and TRBJ2-2; 11 nucleotides align to TRBD2. Unmatched junction bases numbered 11, after V lost 6 bases and J lost 2 bases. The CDR3 covers 18 residues. CDR3 sequence reads: CASSSRLAGIRNTGELFF. CDR3 nucleotides: TGTGCCAGCAGCTCCAGACTAGCGGGAATACGTAACACCGGGGAGCTGTTTTTT.

The V gene is TRBV21-1, the J gene TRBJ2-6; TRBD2 is the table's D call, not checked against the DNA. TRBV21-1 is a known pseudogene. This CDR3 has 20 amino acids. The DNA for the CDR3 is TGTGCCAGCAGCCCAGGGGCCCTACTAGCGGGGATCTCTGGGGCCAACGTCCTGACTTTC. Translation: CASSPGALLAGISGANVLTF.

V usage is TRBV19 and J usage is TRBJ1-6; a possible D gene is TRBD1 (6 bases). The CDR3 consists of 13 residues. Deletions cut 6 bases from V and 7 bases from J, with 10 bases between. In germline, CDR1 is LNHDA, CDR2 SQIVND (reference sequence). In DNA, the CDR3 is TGTGCCAGTAGGAAACAGGGAAATTCACCCCTCCACTTT. It is translated as CASRKQGNSPLHF.

A few counts support this clonotype. V is TRBV29-1 and J is TRBJ1-2, with D maybe TRBD1 (5 bases). This CDR3 has 12 amino acids. Germline V gives CDR1 SQVTM, CDR2 ANQGSEA. V gave up 3 bases and J gave up 7 bases, with 12 bases separating them. CDR3 DNA sequence: TGCAGCGTTGAGGTTCGGGACCCTGGCTACACCTTC. It is translated as CSVEVRDPGYTF.

This chain connects TRBV21-1 to TRBJ2-2; TRBD1, the table's D call, was not compared with the DNA. TRBV21-1 is classified as a pseudogene. This CDR3 spans 19 amino acids. The CDR3 is CASSPPSSDGLANTGELFF. The CDR3, as DNA: TGTGCCAGCAGCCCCCCTTCTTCGGACGGACTCGCGAACACCGGGGAGCTGTTTTTT.

This clonotype was observed a few times. V gene TRBV6-5 combines with J gene TRBJ2-1; 8 bases fit TRBD2. This CDR3 has 16 amino acids. After removal of 2 bases from V and 7 bases from J, the junction contained 10 bases not matched to a gene. CDR1 and CDR2 (germline): MNHEY, SVGAGI. The CDR3 sequence is CASSYSLAGPWNEQFF. In nucleotides, the CDR3 is TGTGCCAGCAGTTACAGCCTAGCGGGTCCTTGGAATGAGCAGTTCTTC.

This rearrangement joins TRBV12-3 or TRBV12-4 to TRBJ2-7; 8 positions agree with TRBD1. The V and J ends lost 4 bases and 0 bases, in that order; junction bases with no gene match: 5. The CDR3 consists of 15 residues. CDR3 DNA: TGTGCCAGCAGTTCGGACAGGGCCCTCTCCTACGAGCAGTACTTC. The encoded protein is CASSSDRALSYEQYF.

V usage is TRBV5-1 and J usage is TRBJ2-7, with TRBD2 matching 7 bases. CDR1 and CDR2 (germline): SGHRS, YFSETQ. Unmatched junction bases numbered 5, after V lost 0 bases and J lost 2 bases. The length of the CDR3 is 15 residues. CDR3 bases: TGCGCCAGCAGCTTGGTTGCAGGGAGGGCCTACGAGCAGTACTTC. Its protein product is CASSLVAGRAYEQYF.

V is TRBV18 and J is TRBJ1-3; D remains unclear. V lost 4 bases and J 0 bases, leaving 10 bases between the germline ends. Per the germline V gene, CDR1 is KGHSH and CDR2 is LQKENI. The CDR3 has 15 amino acids. CDR3 DNA sequence: TGTGCCAGCTCACGGCGGCAGCTCTCTGGAAACACCATATATTTT. This translates into CASSRRQLSGNTIYF.

A few counts support this clonotype. The chain couples TRBV5-6 to TRBJ2-3, with TRBD1 identical over 9 bases. Looked up from germline, CDR1 is SGHDT and CDR2 is YYEEEE. CDR3 length equals 16 residues. V was pared by 0 bases and J by 5 bases, with 7 bases of the junction left unmatched. CDR3 DNA: TGTGCCAGCAGCTTGGGGGACAGGGTATACGGAGATACGCAGTATTTT. It encodes CASSLGDRVYGDTQYF.

The chain recombines TRBV6-5 with TRBJ2-2; the D gene is possibly TRBD1 (6 bases). V gave up 5 bases and J gave up 1 base, with 8 bases separating them. CDR1 and CDR2 (germline): MNHEY, SVGAGI. CDR3 length: 14 residues. This CDR3 reads CASSTTGNTGELFF. The DNA of the CDR3 is TGTGCCAGCAGTACGACAGGGAACACCGGGGAGCTGTTTTTT.

This clonotype was detected a few times. V is TRBV6-4 and J is TRBJ2-1; perhaps D is TRBD1 or TRBD2 (6 bases each). In germline, CDR1 is MRHNA, CDR2 SNTAGT. Between the trimmed V and J ends, which lost 6 bases and 8 bases, there was a span of 14 bases. The CDR3 is 13 residues long. The CDR3 protein is CASSGERGHEQFF. The DNA of the CDR3 is TGTGCCAGCAGCGGAGAACGGGGGCATGAGCAGTTCTTC.

This clonotype has just a few counts. V usage is TRBV7-2 and J usage is TRBJ2-4; no firm D call. The end of the DNA fits TRBJ2-7 better, so the J call may be wrong. Germline CDR1 and CDR2: SGHTA and FQGNSA. The CDR3 consists of 12 residues. The CDR3 is CASSPPVDEQYF. For the CDR3, the DNA is TGTGCCAGCAGCCCCCCAGTGGACGAGCAGTACTTC.

DNA of the CDR3: TGCGCCAGCAGTACTAGCGGGGCAGAGGCTACGCAGTATTTT. Its translation: CASSTSGAEATQYF. This chain links TRBV4-1 with TRBJ2-3; 10 bases line up with TRBD2. The CDR3 runs 14 residues. Looked up from germline, CDR1 is MGHRA and CDR2 is YSYEKL. Unmatched junction bases numbered 8, after V lost 6 bases and J lost 8 bases.

The rearrangement joins TRBV11-2 to TRBJ2-3; possible D gene TRBD2, 7 bases. Germline V gene data show CDR1 as SGHAT and CDR2 as FQNNGV. The germline V and J ends were trimmed by 1 base and 2 bases, with 22 bases remaining between them. CDR3 length: 19 residues. The CDR3 sequence is CASSLAPAGANWVTDTQYF. The CDR3 nucleotides read TGTGCCAGCAGCTTAGCCCCGGCGGGGGCGAATTGGGTCACAGATACGCAGTATTTT.